The 8 T cell receptor beta chains presented below share a single source sample, sequenced in a study of T cell responses to AZD1222 COVID-19 vaccine. Generated by immunoSEQ multiplex PCR, the TCRdb table keeps only in-frame clones and is missing some. The sample contains about 100,000 clones, roughly nine tenths of which appear only once. The source material was peripheral blood, sampled on day 0 of AZD1222 vaccination. These TCRs come from an adult in good health.

In this sample, this clone turned up once. The rearrangement uses TRBV5-1 and TRBJ1-2; unclear D gene. Trimming shortened V by 1 base and J by 3 bases, and 7 bases separated the two germline ends. Germline V lookup: CDR1 SGHRS, CDR2 YFSETQ. This CDR3 is 13 amino acids long. CDR3 DNA: TGCGCCAGCAGCTTGACGACTGACTATGGCTACACCTTC. Its translation: CASSLTTDYGYTF.

This clone was found once. The chain carries TRBV11-2 and TRBJ2-1; TRBD2 agrees at 14 bases. The CDR3 runs to 16 residues. Per germline, CDR1 SGHAT and CDR2 FQNNGV. J was trimmed by 3 bases and V by 5 bases; bases with no gene match: 3. The DNA of the CDR3 is TGTGCCAGCAGCCTCGGGACTAGCGGGAGCTACAATGAGCAGTTCTTC. Its protein product is CASSLGTSGSYNEQFF.

This clone occurred once. The rearrangement links TRBV11-3 to TRBJ2-7, with D uncertain. Trimming stripped 4 bases from V and 3 bases from J, with 10 bases between. Germline values: CDR1 SGHNT, CDR2 YENEEA. CDR3 size: 13 residues. The CDR3 here is CASSSRPDYEQYF. The CDR3 DNA reads TGTGCCAGCAGCTCCCGGCCCGACTACGAGCAGTACTTC.

The chain uses TRBV11-3 and TRBJ2-3, with D hard to call. CDR3 length equals 15 residues. V lost 4 bases, J lost 3 bases, and 14 bases lay in between. Germline-derived CDR1 and CDR2 are SGHNT and YENEEA. The CDR3 DNA follows: TGTGCCAGCAGCTCTTTTGAAGGTCGAACAGATACGCAGTATTTT. This sequence encodes CASSSFEGRTDTQYF. Full variable domain (missing parts from reference TRBV11-3 and TRBJ2-3): EAGVVQSPRYKIIEKKQPVAFWCNPISGHNTLYWYLQNLGQGPELLIRYENEEAVDDSQLPKDRFSAERLKGVDSTLKIQPAELGDSAVYLCASSSFEGRTDTQYFGPGTRLTVL.

V is TRBV28 and J is TRBJ1-5, with TRBD1 identical over 7 bases. The length of the CDR3 is 15 residues. Germline V CDR1 and CDR2: MDHEN, SYDVKM. V shed 5 bases, J shed 2 bases, and the junction held 6 bases outside the gene matches. The CDR3 here is CASSTGARGNQPQHF. Written as DNA, the CDR3 is TGTGCCAGCAGTACAGGGGCGCGGGGCAATCAGCCCCAGCATTTT.

The chain combines TRBV6-4 with TRBJ1-5; a weak D match, TRBD1 (6 bases). This CDR3 comprises 15 residues. Between the trimmed V and J ends, which lost 0 bases and 1 base, there was a span of 7 bases. The germline CDR1 and CDR2 sequences are MRHNA and SNTAGT. The CDR3 sequence is CASSDSGQSNQPQHF. The CDR3 DNA sequence: TGTGCCAGCAGTGACTCTGGACAGAGCAATCAGCCCCAGCATTTT.

The V call is TRBV19, the J call TRBJ2-3, with unresolved D. Per the germline V gene, CDR1 is LNHDA and CDR2 is SQIVND (reference sequence). Trimming took 1 base from V and 2 from J, leaving 7 bases between them. This CDR3 region has 14 residues. CDR3 amino acids: CASSIAQNTDTQYF. CDR3 nucleotide sequence: TGTGCCAGTAGTATAGCACAGAACACAGATACGCAGTATTTT.

V and J are TRBV30 and TRBJ1-6; D not resolved. Trimming removed 0 bases from V and 7 bases from J, with 4 bases in between. The germline gives CDR1 GTSNPN, CDR2 SVGIG (reference sequence). CDR3 length: 12 amino acids. DNA of the CDR3: TGTGCCTGGAGTGTGGAAAATTCACCCCTCCACTTT. Protein: CAWSVENSPLHF. Using reference TRBV30 and TRBJ1-6 for the parts outside the CDR3, the full variable domain is SQTIHQWPATLVQPVGSPLSLECTVEGTSNPNLYWYRQAAGRGLQLLFYSVGIGQISSEVPQNLSASRPQDRQFILSSKKLLLSDSGFYLCAWSVENSPLHFGNGTRLTVT.